This T cell receptor (beta chain) was recovered during a study of blood T cell repertoires in COVID-19 (dated by TCRdb to between 2020 and 2021). Regarding the research as a whole: Samples covering the acute and convalescent phases of COVID-19 were provided by collaborators in the United States, Italy and Spain. The material from the prospective study consisted of cDNA or gDNA derived from T cells, B-cell-depleted T cells, or PBMCs. Deeply sampled blood TCRbeta repertoires from subjects exposed to, actively infected with, or recovered from COVID-19 were included in the dataset. The repertoires were released in a freely available public database meant as a resource for research on the immune response to SARS-CoV-2. The samples were drawn from the first 160 participants of the ongoing ImmuneRACE study and from some 1,300 subjects provided by 6 global collaborators. Sample metadata almost always included a de-identified subject ID, COVID-19 status, age in years and sex. Where HLA class I and class II types were available, the types were taken from metadata supplied by the sample provider, not from assay-based typing.

About this clone: Its recognized antigen is unknown. It has no much larger one-base neighbor in the sample; base qualities were not kept.

TCRbeta CDR3 regions were amplified from genomic DNA by means of the immunoSEQ Assay, a bias-controlled multiplex PCR. Per the source publication's procedure: Nucleated cell counts per sample were estimated from amplification of reference gene primers within the assay. To quantify the absolute abundance of each unique TCRbeta CDR3 rearrangement, sequence reads were collapsed and filtered. For each sample, productive Simpson clonality was calculated as the square root of Simpson's diversity index over productive rearrangements. What TCRdb holds here is the immuneACCESS table cut down to in-frame rearrangements. Part of the clones is not present; checked against another copy, under half of the missing clones reflect an unresolved V gene, and the others are unexplained. V, J and clone size are taken as reported in that table, and D and trimming were inferred from the DNA itself. The sample records over 200,000 clones, less than 85% of which are singletons. The leading ten clones occupy less than 2% of the sample.

Overall study outcomes, separate from this receptor: The quantity of clinical and demographic metadata differed by source and by participant and was supplied without curation.

In the prospective study, participants were roughly 18 to 100 years old, resided in around 25 geographic areas of the United States, and were enrolled through a virtual design. In the prospective study, participants were assigned to cohorts based on the clinical history participants reported in a screening survey and a study questionnaire. Recovered participants in ImmuneRACE Cohort 3 were defined by two consecutive negative NP/OP PCR tests, clearance by a healthcare professional, or resolution of symptoms. In the prospective study, whole blood, serum and a nasopharyngeal or oropharyngeal swab were collected from each participant by mobile phlebotomists. Participants in the prospective study had the option to provide additional blood draws and questionnaires over a roughly two-month period. Before DNA extraction, blood samples from the prospective study were shipped at room temperature or frozen.

The material sequenced was PBMCs or T cells enriched from blood (not recorded which). The receptor was derived from a man in his 60s who had recovered from COVID-19.

The CDR3 corresponds to CASSFRDRGSGANVLTF. The DNA is as follows: TGTGCCAGCAGCTTCCGGGACAGGGGTTCTGGGGCCAACGTCCTGACTTTC. Recombination linked TRBV5-4 to TRBJ2-6; TRBD1 fits 10 bases in the junction. CDR1 and CDR2, per the germline V gene (reference sequence), are SGHNT and YYREEE. V is cut back by 2 bases and J by 1 base, with 3 bases in the junction unmatched. The CDR3 runs 17 amino acids, cysteine and phenylalanine included. The sequence is cut down to CDR3 DNA, 51 bases in frame from base 1.